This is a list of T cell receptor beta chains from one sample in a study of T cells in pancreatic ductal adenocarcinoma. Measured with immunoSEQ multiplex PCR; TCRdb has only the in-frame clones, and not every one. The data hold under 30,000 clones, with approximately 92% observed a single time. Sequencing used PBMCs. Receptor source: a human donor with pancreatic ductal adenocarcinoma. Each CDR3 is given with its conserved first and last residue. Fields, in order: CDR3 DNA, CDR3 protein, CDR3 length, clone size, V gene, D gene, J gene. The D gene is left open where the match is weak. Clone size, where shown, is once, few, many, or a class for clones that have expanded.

CDR3nt: TGTGCCAGCAGCTTTTGGGGGAGCCAAGAGACCCAGTACTTC
CDR3aa: CASSFWGSQETQYF
len: 14
abundance: NA
v_gene: TRBV7-9
d_gene: NA
j_gene: TRBJ2-5

CDR3nt: TGTGCCAGCAGCACCTGGGGGGTGAACACTGAAGCTTTCTTT
CDR3aa: CASSTWGVNTEAFF
len: 14
abundance: NA
v_gene: TRBV5-6
d_gene: NA
j_gene: TRBJ1-1

CDR3nt: TGTGCCAGCAGCCCCCGCCTGGTAGCGGGAGGCGCGCAGCAGTACTTC
CDR3aa: CASSPRLVAGGAQQYF
len: 16
abundance: NA
v_gene: TRBV7-2
d_gene: TRBD2
j_gene: TRBJ2-7

CDR3nt: TGCGCCAGCAGCCAAGATCAATCCTTCTTCTACGAGCAGTACTTC
CDR3aa: CASSQDQSFFYEQYF
len: 15
abundance: NA
v_gene: TRBV4-3
d_gene: NA
j_gene: TRBJ2-7

CDR3nt: TGTGCCAGCAGCTTAGCGGCAGGCCACTACGAGCAGTACTTC
CDR3aa: CASSLAAGHYEQYF
len: 14
abundance: NA
v_gene: TRBV7-2
d_gene: NA
j_gene: TRBJ2-7

CDR3nt: TGTGCCAGTAGTATCGGACAGGGGGCCGCTACAAACACTGAAGCTTTCTTT
CDR3aa: CASSIGQGAATNTEAFF
len: 17
abundance: NA
v_gene: TRBV19
d_gene: TRBD1
j_gene: TRBJ1-1

CDR3nt: TGTGCCAGTAGTAAGTGGGCAGTTGGCACAGATACGCAGTATTTT
CDR3aa: CASSKWAVGTDTQYF
len: 15
abundance: NA
v_gene: TRBV19
d_gene: NA
j_gene: TRBJ2-3

CDR3nt: TGTGCCAGCAGGCTGACGCGGGACAGGGGGACAAATGAGCAGTTCTTC
CDR3aa: CASRLTRDRGTNEQFF
len: 16
abundance: NA
v_gene: TRBV27
d_gene: TRBD1
j_gene: TRBJ2-1

CDR3nt: TGTGCCAGCAGCCGCGGGACCGCCTCTGGAAACACCATATATTTT
CDR3aa: CASSRGTASGNTIYF
len: 15
abundance: NA
v_gene: TRBV7-9
d_gene: NA
j_gene: TRBJ1-3

CDR3nt: TGTGCCAGCAGTGGGGGGTTGGATCAGCCCCAGCATTTT
CDR3aa: CASSGGLDQPQHF
len: 13
abundance: NA
v_gene: TRBV2
d_gene: NA
j_gene: TRBJ1-5

CDR3nt: TGTGCCAGCAGCCCACTGGGGTATGGCTACACCTTC
CDR3aa: CASSPLGYGYTF
len: 12
abundance: few
v_gene: TRBV27
d_gene: NA
j_gene: TRBJ1-2